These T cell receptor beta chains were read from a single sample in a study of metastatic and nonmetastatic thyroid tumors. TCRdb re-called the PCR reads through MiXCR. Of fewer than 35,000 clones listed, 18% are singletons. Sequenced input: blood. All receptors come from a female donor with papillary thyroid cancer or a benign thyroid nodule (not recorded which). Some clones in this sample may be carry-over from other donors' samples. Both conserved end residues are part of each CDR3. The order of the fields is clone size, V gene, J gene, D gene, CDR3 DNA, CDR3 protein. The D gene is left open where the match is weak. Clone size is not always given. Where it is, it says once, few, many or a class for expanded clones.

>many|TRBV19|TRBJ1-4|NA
TGTGCCAGTAGTATAGGACAGTCGGATGAAAAACTGTTTTTT
CASSIGQSDEKLFF
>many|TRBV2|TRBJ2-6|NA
TGTGCCAGCAGAATACAGCTCTCTGGGGCCAACGTCCTGACTTTC
CASRIQLSGANVLTF
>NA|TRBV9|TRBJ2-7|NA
TGTGCCAGCAGCGCCGGCCCCTGGTACGAGCAGTACTTC
CASSAGPWYEQYF
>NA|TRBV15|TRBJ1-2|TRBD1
TGTGCCACCAGCAGAGGACAGGGGGGTGGCTACACCTTC
CATSRGQGGGYTF
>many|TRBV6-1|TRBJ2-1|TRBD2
TGTGCCAGCAGACTAGCGGGACGGGATGAGCAGTTCTTC
CASRLAGRDEQFF
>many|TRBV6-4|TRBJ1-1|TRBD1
TGTGCCAGCACCGAGACAGGGGGCCCCACTGAAGCTTTCTTT
CASTETGGPTEAFF
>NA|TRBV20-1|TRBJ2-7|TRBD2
TGCAGTGCTAGAGACTCACTAGCGGGAGTATACGAGCAGTACTTC
CSARDSLAGVYEQYF
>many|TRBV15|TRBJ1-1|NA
TGTGCCACCAGCAGAGATTATCCTACGGGGGAGAACACTGAAGCTCTCTTT
CATSRDYPTGENTEALF
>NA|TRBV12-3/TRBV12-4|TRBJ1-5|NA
TGTGCCAGCAGTTTAAGCAGTACCCGACAGCCCCAGCATTTT
CASSLSSTRQPQHF
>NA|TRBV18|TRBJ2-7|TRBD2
TGTGCCAGCTCACCTAGCGGGAGAAAGAACGAGCAGTACTTC
CASSPSGRKNEQYF
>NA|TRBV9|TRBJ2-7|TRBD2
TGTGCCGGCCGTAGACTGGCTAGCGGGAACTACGAGCAGTACTTC
CAGRRLASGNYEQYF
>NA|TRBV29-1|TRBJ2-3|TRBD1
TGCAGCGGTATACAGGGGGCGCGAGGCACAGATACGCAGTATTTT
CSGIQGARGTDTQYF
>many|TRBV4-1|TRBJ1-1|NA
TGCGCCAGCAGCCAACCTCCCGCGCGGAGGGACAAGATATCTTTCTTT
CASSQPPARRDKISFF
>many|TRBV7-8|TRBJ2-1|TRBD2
TGTGCCAGCAGCTTAACAGGACTAGCGGGAGGGGGGGAGCAGTTCTTC
CASSLTGLAGGGEQFF
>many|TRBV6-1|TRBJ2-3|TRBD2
TGTGCCAGCAGTGAAGCCACTGGGGCGGGAGGGACAGATACGCAGTATTTT
CASSEATGAGGTDTQYF
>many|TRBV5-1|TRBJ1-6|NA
TGCGCCAGCAGGGGACAACATAATTCACCCCTCCACTTT
CASRGQHNSPLHF
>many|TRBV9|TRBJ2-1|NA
TGTGCCAGCAGTCGACTGGGCTCCTACAATGAGCAGTTCTTC
CASSRLGSYNEQFF
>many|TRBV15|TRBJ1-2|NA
TGTGCCACCAATTTGGGGTATAACTATGGCTACACCTTC
CATNLGYNYGYTF